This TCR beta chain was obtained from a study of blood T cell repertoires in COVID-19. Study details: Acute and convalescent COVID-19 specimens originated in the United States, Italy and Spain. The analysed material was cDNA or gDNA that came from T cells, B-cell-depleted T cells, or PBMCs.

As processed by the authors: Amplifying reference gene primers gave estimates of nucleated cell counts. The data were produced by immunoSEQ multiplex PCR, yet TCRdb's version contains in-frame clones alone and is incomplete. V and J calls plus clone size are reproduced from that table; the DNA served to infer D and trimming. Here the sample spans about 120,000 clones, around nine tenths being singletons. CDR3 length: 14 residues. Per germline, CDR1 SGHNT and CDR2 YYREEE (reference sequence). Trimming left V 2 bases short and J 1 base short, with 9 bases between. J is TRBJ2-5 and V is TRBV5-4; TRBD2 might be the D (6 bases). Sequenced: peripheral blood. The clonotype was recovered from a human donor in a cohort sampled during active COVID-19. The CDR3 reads CASSFGGSQETQYF. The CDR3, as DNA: TGTGCCAGCAGCTTTGGGGGGTCCCAAGAGACCCAGTACTTC.